This is a list of T cell receptor beta chains from one sample in a study of regulatory T cells in long-lasting Graves disease. TCRdb reanalysed the multiplex PCR reads using MiXCR and keeps one entry per CDR3 protein. The sample consists of roughly 350,000 distinct CDR3 sequences, 16% of them appearing once. A further study also used this sample, focusing on T cells in Graves' hyperthyroidism and ophthalmopathy.

The starting material was peripheral blood mononuclear cells (PBMCs), obtained at new diagnosis, from a patient treated with antithyroid drugs. These receptors were collected from a man in his forties with Graves disease. The CDR3 runs from the conserved cysteine through the conserved F or W. The D gene is left open where the match is weak. Clone size appears in some rows only: once, few, many, or a class for an expanded clone.

d_call	clone_size	v_call	j_call	cdr3_aa	cdr3_nt
-	few	TRBV28	TRBJ2-1	CASSFSQGLRGSYNEQFF	TGTGCCAGCAGTTTCTCTCAGGGGCTTAGGGGCTCCTACAATGAGCAGTTCTTC
-	once	TRBV28	TRBJ2-7	CASSFSGVREQYF	TGTGCCAGCAGCTTCTCAGGAGTTCGCGAGCAGTACTTC
-	many	TRBV12-3/TRBV12-4	TRBJ1-5	CASSLGPDRPQHF	TGTGCCAGCAGTTTGGGCCCGGATCGGCCCCAGCATTTT
-	many	TRBV5-1	TRBJ1-1	CASRVEGNTEAFF	TGCGCCAGCAGAGTGGAGGGGAACACTGAAGCTTTCTTT
TRBD2	-	TRBV6-2/TRBV6-3	TRBJ2-1	CASRWREGPYNEQFF	TGTGCCAGCAGATGGCGGGAGGGACCCTACAATGAGCAGTTCTTC
-	-	TRBV24-1	TRBJ2-1	CATSDSLGTQTYNEQFF	TGTGCCACCAGTGATTCGCTCGGGACACAAACTTACAATGAGCAGTTCTTC
-	many	TRBV7-9	TRBJ2-5	CASSPALGRVTQYF	TGTGCCAGCAGCCCTGCACTCGGGAGAGTGACCCAGTACTTC
-	few	TRBV15	TRBJ2-7	CATRGPNSYEQYF	TGTGCCACCAGGGGACCGAACTCCTACGAGCAGTACTTC
-	-	TRBV4-2	TRBJ2-1	CASSQQPNWDNEQFF	TGTGCCAGCAGCCAACAACCGAATTGGGACAATGAGCAGTTCTTC
-	many	TRBV5-1	TRBJ2-5	CASSDYGQKETQYF	TGCGCCAGCAGCGACTATGGTCAGAAAGAGACCCAGTACTTC
-	many	TRBV28	TRBJ2-7	CASGSTLGRGQYF	TGTGCCAGCGGTTCAACGCTGGGTCGCGGGCAGTACTTC
TRBD2	many	TRBV6-1	TRBJ2-3	CASGTSGDLSTDTQYF	TGTGCCAGCGGTACTAGCGGGGACCTTAGCACAGATACGCAGTATTTT
TRBD1	many	TRBV6-1	TRBJ1-2	CASSRTGELRGYTF	TGTGCCAGCAGCCGGACAGGGGAGCTTCGTGGCTACACCTTC
-	many	TRBV2	TRBJ2-7	CASSRQVYEQYF	TGTGCCAGCAGTCGACAGGTCTACGAGCAGTACTTC
TRBD2	many	TRBV28	TRBJ2-3	CASSLLPSGGAADTQYF	TGTGCCAGCAGTTTATTACCTAGCGGGGGGGCCGCAGATACGCAGTATTTT
-	few	TRBV6-2/TRBV6-3	TRBJ1-5	CASRGTTNQPQHF	TGTGCCAGCAGGGGGACGACTAATCAGCCCCAGCATTTT
-	-	TRBV3-1	TRBJ2-7	CDSSLAGGYEQYF	TGTGACAGCAGCCTTGCCGGGGGATACGAGCAGTACTTC
-	-	TRBV19	TRBJ2-2	CASTHRIHPTNTGELFF	TGTGCCAGTACCCATAGGATACACCCAACGAACACCGGGGAGCTGTTTTTT
-	many	TRBV20-1	TRBJ2-3	CSASRTIAVADTQYF	TGCAGTGCTAGTAGGACTATCGCAGTCGCAGATACGCAGTATTTT
TRBD1	-	TRBV5-1	TRBJ2-1	CASTPDRVWANEQFF	TGCGCCAGCACCCCTGACAGGGTGTGGGCCAATGAGCAGTTCTTC
TRBD1	-	TRBV28	TRBJ2-2	CASVNHPGQVSGELFF	TGTGCCAGCGTTAACCACCCGGGACAGGTTTCCGGGGAGCTGTTTTTT
-	-	TRBV6-5	TRBJ1-3	CASSYGRPADSGNTIYF	TGTGCCAGCAGTTACGGTCGACCAGCCGACTCTGGAAACACCATATATTTT
TRBD1	-	TRBV3-1	TRBJ2-7	CASSRRTGWTYEQYF	TGTGCCAGCAGCCGACGGACAGGGTGGACCTACGAGCAGTACTTC
TRBD1	many	TRBV7-2	TRBJ2-6	CASGQGASGANVLTF	TGTGCCAGCGGACAGGGGGCTTCTGGGGCCAACGTCCTGACTTTC
-	many	TRBV28	TRBJ1-1	CASSLWQGSTEAFF	TGTGCCAGCAGTTTATGGCAGGGGTCCACTGAAGCTTTCTTT
TRBD1	many	TRBV11-1	TRBJ2-6	CASSPTLGQDFSGANVLTF	TGTGCCAGCAGCCCGACCTTGGGACAGGACTTCTCTGGGGCCAACGTCCTGACTTTC
-	many	TRBV7-9	TRBJ2-5	CASRSRVGETQYF	TGTGCCAGCAGATCAAGGGTTGGGGAGACCCAGTACTTC
-	-	TRBV6-2/TRBV6-3	TRBJ2-6	CASSVESSGANVLTF	TGTGCCAGCAGTGTAGAGAGCTCTGGGGCCAACGTCCTGACTTTC
-	few	TRBV14	TRBJ2-1	CASSQLVGGAGSYNEQFF	TGTGCCAGCAGCCAACTCGTTGGGGGCGCGGGCTCCTACAATGAGCAGTTCTTC
TRBD1	many	TRBV9	TRBJ1-1	CASSVVGTGRTEAFF	TGTGCCAGCAGCGTAGTTGGGACAGGGCGCACTGAAGCTTTCTTT
-	many	TRBV5-4	TRBJ2-5	CASSQTVETQYF	TGTGCCAGCAGCCAAACCGTGGAGACCCAGTACTTC
TRBD1	many	TRBV20-1	TRBJ1-1	CSARAGTVDTEAFF	TGCAGTGCTAGAGCCGGGACAGTGGACACTGAAGCTTTCTTT